The entry that follows covers one T cell receptor beta chain sequence. Its antigen is not identified. TCRdb re-called the 5' RACE reads through MiXCR, storing one row per CDR3 protein. The repertoire holds around 1.7 million distinct CDR3 sequences, with less than 35% as singletons. This sample was taken from a study of identical twins. Findings and caveats of the study: Zero-insertion analyses could be partly confounded by invariant MAIT and iNKT cells. Models predicted too little out-of-frame TCR alpha sharing in monozygotic twins. Researchers reported weaker excess twin sharing in beta out-of-frame sequences. Insertions ran lower in abundant cord blood beta clonotypes, though not in memory repertoires.

Germline V gene lookup returns CDR1 GTSNPN and CDR2 SVGIG (reference sequence). Trimming left V 6 bases short and J 4 bases short, with 12 bases between. The CDR3 runs 12 residues. This TCR was sampled from a newborn girl in good health. This sequence joins TRBV30 and TRBJ1-1; D not resolved. The sample taken for sequencing was cord blood. CDR3 sequence reads: CACEAGGTEAFF. Written as DNA, the CDR3 is TGTGCCTGTGAGGCGGGCGGCACTGAAGCTTTCTTT.